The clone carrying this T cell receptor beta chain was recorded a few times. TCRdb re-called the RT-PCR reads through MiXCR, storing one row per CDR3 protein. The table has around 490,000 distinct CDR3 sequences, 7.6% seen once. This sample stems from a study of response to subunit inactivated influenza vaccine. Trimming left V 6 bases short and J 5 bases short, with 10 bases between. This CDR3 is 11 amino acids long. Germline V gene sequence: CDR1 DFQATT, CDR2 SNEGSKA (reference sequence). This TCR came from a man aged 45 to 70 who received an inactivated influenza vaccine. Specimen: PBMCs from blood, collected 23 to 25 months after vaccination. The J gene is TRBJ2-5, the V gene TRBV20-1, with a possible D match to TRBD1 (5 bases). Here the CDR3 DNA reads TGCAGTGCATGGCCAGGGGAGACCCAGTACTTC. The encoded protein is CSAWPGETQYF.